These 5 T cell receptor beta chains came from one sample sequenced in a study of response to subunit inactivated influenza vaccine. TCRdb re-analysed the RT-PCR reads in MiXCR, keeping a single row per CDR3 protein. The table records approximately 310,000 distinct CDR3 sequences, 20% to 25% of them present only once. The sample in question was PBMCs from blood, obtained around 22 months after vaccination. Receptor source: a man between 50 and 75 years old who received an inactivated influenza vaccine.

Only a few counts were recorded for this clonotype. The J gene is TRBJ2-1, the V gene TRBV11-2; a possible D gene is TRBD2 (5 bases). There are 13 residues in the CDR3. Germline V lookup: CDR1 SGHAT, CDR2 FQNNGV. V dropped 5 bases and J dropped 10 bases, with 15 bases sitting between them. This CDR3 is CASSRRWTEEQFF. CDR3 bases: TGTGCCAGCAGCCGACGGTGGACTGAGGAGCAGTTCTTC.

The J gene is TRBJ2-1, the V gene TRBV20-1, with TRBD2 identical over 15 bases. This CDR3 is built from 16 residues. Germline V gene sequence: CDR1 DFQATT, CDR2 SNEGSKA (reference sequence). Trimming took 5 bases from V and 2 from J; bases not matched to a gene: 4. The CDR3 here is CSAAGLAGGPYNEQFF. DNA for the CDR3: TGCAGTGCTGCGGGACTAGCGGGAGGCCCCTACAATGAGCAGTTCTTC.

V and J are TRBV7-2 and TRBJ1-5; a weak D match, TRBD1 (5 bases). Germline V gene sequence: CDR1 SGHTA, CDR2 FQGNSA. V was shortened by 3 bases and J by 2 bases, with 14 bases between the two germline ends. The CDR3 covers 16 residues. CDR3 bases: TGTGCCAGCAGCTTGGTGTGGGGGAACGGCAATCAGCCCCAGCATTTT. It yields the protein CASSLVWGNGNQPQHF.

This clonotype appeared many times. The chain joins TRBV7-2 to TRBJ1-6; D not resolved. Germline CDR1 reads SGHTA; CDR2 reads FQGNSA. CDR3 size: 13 residues. Trimming pared 3 bases from V and 7 bases from J, leaving 7 bases between. This CDR3 is CASSLSSNSPLHF. DNA for the CDR3: TGTGCCAGCAGCTTGTCCAGCAATTCACCCCTCCACTTT.

The chain carries TRBV6-1 and TRBJ2-1, with 12 bases lining up with TRBD2. Germline assignment: CDR1 MNHNS and CDR2 SASEGT. The CDR3 runs 17 residues. The V gene end was trimmed by 5 bases and the J gene end by 5 bases; junction bases not matched to a gene: 10. CDR3 in amino acids: CASSPSTSGSIHNEQFF. The CDR3 nucleotides read TGTGCCAGCAGTCCATCGACTAGCGGGAGTATCCACAATGAGCAGTTCTTC.